This TCR beta chain originates from a study of control samples from healthy donors and cancer patients. Germline values: CDR1 LNHDA, CDR2 SQIVND (reference sequence). V shed 1 base and J shed 5 bases, with 8 bases lying between them. The CDR3 is made up of 14 amino acids. The repertoire was sequenced with immunoSEQ multiplex PCR; TCRdb's copy has only in-frame clones and lacks some. The table has 150,000 to 200,000 clones, over 85% seen once; the top ten hold over 1.3%. Concerning this clone: Other DNA sequences of this sample code for an identical CDR3.

What was sequenced was blood. The J gene is TRBJ2-2, the V gene TRBV19; D is unresolved. The sequence was obtained from a young man in good health. The CDR3 DNA reads TGTGCCAGTAGTATAGCGGGTGCGACCGGGGAGCTGTTTTTT. The encoded protein is CASSIAGATGELFF. The variable domain in full, with the rest retrieved from reference TRBV19 and TRBJ2-2, is DGGITQSPKYLFRKEGQNVTLSCEQNLNHDAMYWYRQDPGQGLRLIYYSQIVNDFQKGDIAEGYSVSREKKESFPLTVTSAQKNPTAFYLCASSIAGATGELFFGEGSRLTVL.